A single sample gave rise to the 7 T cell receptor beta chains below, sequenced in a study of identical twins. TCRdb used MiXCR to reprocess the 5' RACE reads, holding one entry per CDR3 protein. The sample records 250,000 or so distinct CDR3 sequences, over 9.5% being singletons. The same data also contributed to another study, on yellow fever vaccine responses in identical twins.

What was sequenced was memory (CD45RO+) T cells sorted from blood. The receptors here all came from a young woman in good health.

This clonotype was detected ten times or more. The CDR3 protein is CATSESGTSGTIYNEQFF. DNA of the CDR3: TGTGCCACCAGTGAGTCCGGGACTAGCGGGACTATCTACAATGAGCAGTTCTTC. The J gene is TRBJ2-1, the V gene TRBV24-1; 13 bases line up with TRBD2. V was clipped by 4 bases and J by 3 bases; unmatched bases: 8. The CDR3 is 18 residues long. Germline assignment: CDR1 KGHDR and CDR2 SFDVKD.

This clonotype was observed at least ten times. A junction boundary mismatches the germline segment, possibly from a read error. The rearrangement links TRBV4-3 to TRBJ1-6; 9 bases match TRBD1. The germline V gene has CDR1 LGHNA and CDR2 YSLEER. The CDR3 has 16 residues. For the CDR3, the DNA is TGCGCCAGCAGCCAAGACGGGACAGGGAATAAGTCACCCCTCCACTTT. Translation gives CASSQDGTGNKSPLHF.

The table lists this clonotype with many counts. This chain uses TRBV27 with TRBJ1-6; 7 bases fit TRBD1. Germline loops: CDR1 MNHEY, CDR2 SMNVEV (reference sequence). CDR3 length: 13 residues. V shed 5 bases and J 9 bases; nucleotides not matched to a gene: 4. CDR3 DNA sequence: TGTGCCAGCAGTCAGACAGGGAGTTCACCCCTCCACTTT. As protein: CASSQTGSSPLHF.

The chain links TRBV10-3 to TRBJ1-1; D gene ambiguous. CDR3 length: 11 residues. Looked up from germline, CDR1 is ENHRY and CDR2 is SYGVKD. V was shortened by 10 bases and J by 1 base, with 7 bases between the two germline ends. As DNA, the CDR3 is TGTGCCACCTTAGCGAACACTGAAGCTTTCTTT. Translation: CATLANTEAFF.

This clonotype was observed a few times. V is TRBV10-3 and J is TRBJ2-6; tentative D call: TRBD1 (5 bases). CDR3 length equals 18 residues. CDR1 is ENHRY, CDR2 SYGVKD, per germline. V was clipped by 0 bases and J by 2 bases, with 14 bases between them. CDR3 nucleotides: TGTGCCATCAGTGAGTCGGGGCAGGGAAAAGCTGGGGCCAACGTCCTGACTTTC. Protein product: CAISESGQGKAGANVLTF.

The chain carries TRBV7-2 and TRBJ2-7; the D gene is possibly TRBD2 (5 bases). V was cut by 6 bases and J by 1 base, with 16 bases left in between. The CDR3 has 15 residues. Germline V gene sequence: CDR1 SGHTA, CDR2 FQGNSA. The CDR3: CASRPARWESYEQYF. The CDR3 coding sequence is TGTGCCAGCAGGCCTGCCCGGTGGGAGTCCTACGAGCAGTACTTC. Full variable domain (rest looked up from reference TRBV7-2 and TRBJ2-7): GAGVSQSPSNKVTEKGKDVELRCDPISGHTALYWYRQSLGQGLEFLIYFQGNSAPDKSGLPSDRFSAERTGGSVSTLTIQRTQQEDSAVYLCASRPARWESYEQYFGPGTRLTVT.

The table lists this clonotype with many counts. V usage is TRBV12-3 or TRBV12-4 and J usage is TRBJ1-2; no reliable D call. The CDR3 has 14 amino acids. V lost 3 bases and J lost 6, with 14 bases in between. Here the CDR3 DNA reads TGTGCCAGCAGTTTTAACAACCTACGGGATGGCTACACCTTC. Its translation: CASSFNNLRDGYTF.